This T cell receptor (beta chain) originates from a study of shared clonotypes between healthy human individuals. The overall study: For every donor, three CD4 naive, three CD4 memory, two CD8 naive and one CD8 memory plates were used.

In the case of this clone: As yet, its antigen is unknown.

The CDR3 spans 14 residues. Trimming cost V 5 bases and J 4 bases, with 14 bases left between them. Germline V lookup: CDR1 SGHTA, CDR2 FQGTGA. Whole-study results and caveats: Among non-shared clonotypes, generation probabilities were lower than among those shared by all four donors. Only blood underwent sampling, and tissue repertoires likely differ.

Produced via immunoSEQ multiplex PCR; TCRdb's table is partial and in-frame only. The repertoire holds 900,000 to 1,200,000 clones, about 84% seen once, with under 0.8% in the top ten. The chain joins TRBV7-3 to TRBJ1-1, with D possibly being TRBD1 (6 bases). The sequence was obtained from a man between 18 and 29 years old in good health. Some clones in this sample may be carry-over from other donors' samples. The sample comprised memory CD4+ T cells from PBMCs. The subset is: CD45RA-negative fraction. CDR3 in amino acids: CASSMAGVGTEAFF. The CDR3 DNA sequence: TGTGCCAGCAGCATGGCAGGGGTGGGCACTGAAGCTTTCTTT.